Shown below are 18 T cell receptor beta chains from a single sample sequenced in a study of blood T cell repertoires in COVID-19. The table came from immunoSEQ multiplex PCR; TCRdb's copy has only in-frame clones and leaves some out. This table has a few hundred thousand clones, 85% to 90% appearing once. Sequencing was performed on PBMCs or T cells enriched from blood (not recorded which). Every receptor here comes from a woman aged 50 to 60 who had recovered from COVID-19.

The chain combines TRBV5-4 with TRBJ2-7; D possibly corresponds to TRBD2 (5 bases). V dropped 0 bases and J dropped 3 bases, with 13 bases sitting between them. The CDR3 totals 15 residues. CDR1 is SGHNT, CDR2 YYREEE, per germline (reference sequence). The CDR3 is CASSLAPTGSYEQYF. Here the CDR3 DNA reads TGTGCCAGCAGCTTGGCCCCTACGGGGAGCTACGAGCAGTACTTC.

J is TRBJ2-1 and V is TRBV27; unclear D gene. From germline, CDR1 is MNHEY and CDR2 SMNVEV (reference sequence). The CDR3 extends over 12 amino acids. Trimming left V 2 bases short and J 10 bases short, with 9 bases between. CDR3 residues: CASSLLGREQFF. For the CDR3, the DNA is TGTGCCAGCAGTTTACTAGGCCGGGAGCAGTTCTTC.

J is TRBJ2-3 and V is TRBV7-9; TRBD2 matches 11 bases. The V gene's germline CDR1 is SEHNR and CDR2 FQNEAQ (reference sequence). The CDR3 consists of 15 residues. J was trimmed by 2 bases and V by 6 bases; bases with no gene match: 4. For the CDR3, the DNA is TGTGCCAGCAGTTTGACTAGCGGGGACACAGATACGCAGTATTTT. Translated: CASSLTSGDTDTQYF.

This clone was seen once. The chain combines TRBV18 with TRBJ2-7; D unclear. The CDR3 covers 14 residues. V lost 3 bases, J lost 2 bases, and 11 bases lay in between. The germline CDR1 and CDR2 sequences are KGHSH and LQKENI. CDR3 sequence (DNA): TGTGCCAGCTCACCCGCACTATCCGCCTACGAGCAGTACTTC. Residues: CASSPALSAYEQYF.

CDR3 DNA: TGTGCCTGGAGAACGACAGGGGGCAATGGCTACACCTTC. Protein product: CAWRTTGGNGYTF. The chain combines TRBV30 with TRBJ1-2; 10 bases agree with TRBD1. Germline CDR1 GTSNPN, CDR2 SVGIG (reference sequence). The ends lost 3 bases at V and 6 bases at J; junction bases unmatched: 4. This CDR3 is built from 13 residues. Using reference TRBV30 and TRBJ1-2 for the parts outside the CDR3, the full variable domain is SQTIHQWPATLVQPVGSPLSLECTVEGTSNPNLYWYRQAAGRGLQLLFYSVGIGQISSEVPQNLSASRPQDRQFILSSKKLLLSDSGFYLCAWRTTGGNGYTFGSGTRLTVV.

The CDR3 DNA follows: TGTGCCAGCAGTCCCATAGCGGGAGTGGGCCCTGGGGAGACCCAGTACTTC. Translating gives CASSPIAGVGPGETQYF. V is TRBV6-6 and J is TRBJ2-5; TRBD2 matches 9 bases. Trimming removed 5 bases from V and 5 bases from J; junction bases left unmatched: 15. The CDR3 extends over 17 amino acids. Looked up from germline, CDR1 is MNHNY and CDR2 is SVGAGI (reference sequence).

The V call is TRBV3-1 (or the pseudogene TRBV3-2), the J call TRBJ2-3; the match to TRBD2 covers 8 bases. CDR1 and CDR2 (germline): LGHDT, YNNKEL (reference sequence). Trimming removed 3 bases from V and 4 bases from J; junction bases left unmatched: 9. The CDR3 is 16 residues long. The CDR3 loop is CASSHASGSGSDTQYF. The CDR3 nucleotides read TGTGCCAGCAGCCATGCAAGCGGGAGTGGGTCAGATACGCAGTATTTT.

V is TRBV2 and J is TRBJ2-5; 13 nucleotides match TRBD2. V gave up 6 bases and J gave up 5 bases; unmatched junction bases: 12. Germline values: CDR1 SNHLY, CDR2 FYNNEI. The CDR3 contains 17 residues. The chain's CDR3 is CASSETSGRVLGETQYF. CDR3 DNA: TGTGCCAGCAGCGAAACTAGCGGGAGGGTACTCGGCGAGACCCAGTACTTC.

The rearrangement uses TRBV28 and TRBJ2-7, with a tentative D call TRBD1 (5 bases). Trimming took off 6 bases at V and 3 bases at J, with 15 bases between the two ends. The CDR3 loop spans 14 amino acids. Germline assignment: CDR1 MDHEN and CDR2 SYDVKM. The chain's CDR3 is CASRPQGSGYEQYF. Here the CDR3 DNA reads TGTGCCAGCAGACCTCAGGGTAGTGGCTACGAGCAGTACTTC.

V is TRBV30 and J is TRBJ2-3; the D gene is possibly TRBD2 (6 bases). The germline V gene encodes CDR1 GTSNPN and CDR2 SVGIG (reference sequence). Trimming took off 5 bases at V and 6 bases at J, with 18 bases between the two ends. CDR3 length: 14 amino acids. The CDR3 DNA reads TGTGCCTGGTTGGCAGATCATGCGGGGGATACGCAGTATTTT. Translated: CAWLADHAGDTQYF.

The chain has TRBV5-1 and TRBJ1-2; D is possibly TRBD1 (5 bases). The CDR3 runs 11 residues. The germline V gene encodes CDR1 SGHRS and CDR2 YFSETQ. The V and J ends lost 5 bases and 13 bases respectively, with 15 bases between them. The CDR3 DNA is TGCGCCAGCAGTTCCGGGACTCATTCCACCTTC. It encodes CASSSGTHSTF.

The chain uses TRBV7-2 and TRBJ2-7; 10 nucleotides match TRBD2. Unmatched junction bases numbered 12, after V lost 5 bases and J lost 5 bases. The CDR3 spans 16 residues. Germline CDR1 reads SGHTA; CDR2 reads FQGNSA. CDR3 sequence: CASSRTSGKFRDEQYF. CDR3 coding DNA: TGTGCCAGCAGCCGCACTAGCGGGAAATTTCGGGACGAGCAGTACTTC.

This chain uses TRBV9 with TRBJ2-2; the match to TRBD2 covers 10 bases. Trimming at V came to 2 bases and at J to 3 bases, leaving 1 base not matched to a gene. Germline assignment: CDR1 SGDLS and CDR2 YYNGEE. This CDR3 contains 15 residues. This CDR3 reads CASSVGTSDTGELFF. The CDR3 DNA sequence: TGTGCCAGCAGCGTCGGGACTAGCGACACCGGGGAGCTGTTTTTT. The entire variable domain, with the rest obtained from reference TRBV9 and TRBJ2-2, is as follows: DSGVTQTPKHLITATGQRVTLRCSPRSGDLSVYWYQQSLDQGLQFLIQYYNGEERAKGNILERFSAQQFPDLHSELNLSSLELGDSALYFCASSVGTSDTGELFFGEGSRLTVL.

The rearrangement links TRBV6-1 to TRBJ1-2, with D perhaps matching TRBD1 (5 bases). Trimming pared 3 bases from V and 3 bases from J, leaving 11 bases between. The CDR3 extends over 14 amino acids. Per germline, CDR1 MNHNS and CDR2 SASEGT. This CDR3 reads CASSEGGEDYGYTF. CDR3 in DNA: TGTGCCAGCAGTGAGGGGGGAGAAGACTATGGCTACACCTTC.

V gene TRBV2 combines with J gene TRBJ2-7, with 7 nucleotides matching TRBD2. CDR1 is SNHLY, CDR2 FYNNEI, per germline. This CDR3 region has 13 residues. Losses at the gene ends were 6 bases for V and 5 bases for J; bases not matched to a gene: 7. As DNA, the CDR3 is TGTGCCAGCAGCCCCGGGACTACCAACGAGCAGTACTTC. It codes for CASSPGTTNEQYF.

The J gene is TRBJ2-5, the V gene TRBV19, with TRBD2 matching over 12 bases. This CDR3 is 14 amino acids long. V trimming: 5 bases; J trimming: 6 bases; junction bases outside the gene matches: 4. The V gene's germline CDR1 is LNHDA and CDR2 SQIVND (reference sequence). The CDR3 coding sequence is TGTGCCAGTAGTTCAGGACTAGCGGGGCAGACCCAGTACTTC. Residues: CASSSGLAGQTQYF.

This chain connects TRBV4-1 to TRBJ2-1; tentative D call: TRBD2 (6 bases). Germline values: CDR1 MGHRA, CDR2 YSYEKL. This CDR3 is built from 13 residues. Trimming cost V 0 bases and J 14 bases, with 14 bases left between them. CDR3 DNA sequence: TGCGCCAGCAGCCAAGACAGGACTACAATAAAGTTCTTC. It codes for CASSQDRTTIKFF.

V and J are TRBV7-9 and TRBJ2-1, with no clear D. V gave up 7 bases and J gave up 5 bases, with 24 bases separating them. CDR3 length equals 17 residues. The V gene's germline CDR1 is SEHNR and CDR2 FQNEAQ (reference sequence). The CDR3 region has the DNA TGTGCCAGCACCCTTCCCCTAACGGAGTCACCCAACAATGAGCAGTTCTTC. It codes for CASTLPLTESPNNEQFF.